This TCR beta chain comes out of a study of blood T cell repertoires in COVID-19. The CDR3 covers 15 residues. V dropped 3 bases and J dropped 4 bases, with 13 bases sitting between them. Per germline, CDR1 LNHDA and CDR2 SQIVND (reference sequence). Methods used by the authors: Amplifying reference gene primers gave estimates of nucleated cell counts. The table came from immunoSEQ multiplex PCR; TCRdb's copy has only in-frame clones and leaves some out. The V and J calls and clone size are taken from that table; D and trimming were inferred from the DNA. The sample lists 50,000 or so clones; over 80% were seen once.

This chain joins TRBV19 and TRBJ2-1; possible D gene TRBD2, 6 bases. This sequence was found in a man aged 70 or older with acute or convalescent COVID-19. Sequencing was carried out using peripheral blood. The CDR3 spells CASSIQGTQYNEQFF. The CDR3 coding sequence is TGTGCCAGTAGTATCCAAGGGACTCAATACAATGAGCAGTTCTTC.